This T cell receptor (beta chain) was documented in a study of long-term antiretroviral therapy in people with HIV. General study findings and limits: Transplant-donor-level diversity was not reached after ART, though diversity increased. Blood collection from the mid-2000s to the late 2010s possibly occurred under older ART regimens.

Remarks on this clone: Its antigen is not known.

With V trimmed by 0 bases and J by 5 bases, 5 bases remained unmatched. The CDR3 runs 17 residues. Germline CDR1 and CDR2: SEHNR and FQNEAQ (reference sequence). Samples were assayed with immunoSEQ v3.0 at survey level. About 35,000-55,000 T-cell genomes per sample were the sequencing target. The table came from immunoSEQ multiplex PCR; TCRdb's copy has only in-frame clones and leaves some out. There are roughly 15,000 clones in the sample; roughly four fifths occur only once, and about 16% lies in the top ten. The material was unsorted PBMCs, obtained 1.8 years before starting antiretroviral therapy. J is TRBJ2-1 and V is TRBV7-9; 12 bases are shared with TRBD2. The TCR was taken from a middle-aged woman with HIV. CDR3 loop: CASSLARLAGGDNEQFF. The CDR3 DNA reads TGTGCCAGCAGCTTAGCGCGTCTAGCGGGAGGGGACAATGAGCAGTTCTTC.